The table lists the clone carrying this T cell receptor (beta chain) with a count of one. Its target is not known. Data came from immunoSEQ multiplex PCR; TCRdb stores just in-frame clones and leaves some out. The sample yields about 2 million clones, 85% to 95% seen once. CD8 cells classed as naive were CD45RO-negative and positively selected for CCR7, excluding terminally differentiated effector memory CD45RA+ cells. In germline, CDR1 is MNHEY, CDR2 SMNVEV (reference sequence). The CDR3 sequence is 16 residues long. Trimming took 0 bases from V and 2 from J; bases not matched to a gene: 6. The sample belongs to a study of shared clonotypes between healthy human individuals. Study results and caveats: When compared with the clonotypes that were shared by all four sorted-subset donors, the non-shared clonotypes turned out to have lower generation probabilities.

V is TRBV27 and J is TRBJ2-7, with 8 positions matching TRBD2. The clonotype was recovered from a man aged 18 to 30 in good health. The material sequenced was naive CD8+ T cells sorted from blood. The CDR3 DNA is TGTGCCAGCAGTTTATCAGTCGGGACTAGGACCTACGAGCAGTACTTC. Amino acids: CASSLSVGTRTYEQYF.